A selection of T cell receptor beta chains follows, all from one sample in a study of shared clonotypes between healthy human individuals. Clones were sequenced by immunoSEQ multiplex PCR, and TCRdb holds only the in-frame ones, with some missing. The sample includes about 2,200,000 clones, roughly 91% of them seen just once. Specimen: naive CD8+ T cells from PBMCs. These receptors were collected from a man aged 18 to 29 in good health. Some clones in this sample may be carry-over from other donors' samples. Each CDR3 is given with its conserved first and last residue. The order of the fields is clone size, J gene, D gene, V gene, CDR3 DNA, CDR3 protein. The D gene is left open where the match is weak. Rows give clone size only sometimes, using once, few, many, or a class for an expanded clone.

>-|TRBJ2-3|TRBD2|TRBV5-1
TGCGCCAGCAGCTTGGAGATAGCGGGGGCGGCAGATACGCAGTATTTT
CASSLEIAGAADTQYF
>-|TRBJ1-2|-|TRBV10-3
TGTGCCATCAGTGAGTCGAAGGCGGTCTTCTACCCGGGCTACACCTTC
CAISESKAVFYPGYTF
>-|TRBJ2-2|TRBD1|TRBV5-1
TGCGCCAGCAGCTTGGGCAGGGGGTCCGGGGAGCTGTTTTTT
CASSLGRGSGELFF
>once|TRBJ2-1|-|TRBV13
TGTGCCAGCAGCTTAGCGGGCGGTCTTGAGCAGTTCTTC
CASSLAGGLEQFF
>-|TRBJ2-1|TRBD1|TRBV16
TGTGCCAGCAGCTGGGACAGTCGCTCCTACAATGAGCAGTTCTTC
CASSWDSRSYNEQFF
>-|TRBJ2-3|TRBD2|TRBV7-2
TGTGCCAGCAGCCCGGGACTACATACGCAGTATTTT
CASSPGLHTQYF
>-|TRBJ2-1|TRBD1|TRBV4-3
TGCGCCAGCAGCCAAGGACAGGGCGTCTACAATGAGCAGTTCTTC
CASSQGQGVYNEQFF
>-|TRBJ2-3|-|TRBV20-1
TGCGGACTCAACACAGATACGCAGTATTTT
CGLNTDTQYF
>-|TRBJ2-3|-|TRBV7-8
TGTGCCAGCAGCCCAAGGGTCGTAGGTTTGGGGGGCGCTAGGCCAGATACGCAGTATTTT
CASSPRVVGLGGARPDTQYF
>-|TRBJ2-4|TRBD1|TRBV4-1
TGCGCCAGCAGCCAACGGGACAGGGTGGGTGAAATTCAGTACTTC
CASSQRDRVGEIQYF
>-|TRBJ1-2|TRBD1|TRBV2
TGTGCCAGCAGTGAATATAGGGGACAGGGGGACGGCTACACCTTC
CASSEYRGQGDGYTF
>-|TRBJ1-2|TRBD1|TRBV5-4
TGTGCCAGCAGCGGGGACAGCAACTATGGCTACACCTTC
CASSGDSNYGYTF
>-|TRBJ2-1|TRBD2|TRBV7-9
TGTGCCAGCAGCCCAGAAGCGGGACGGGGGTACAATGAGCAGTTCTTC
CASSPEAGRGYNEQFF
>-|TRBJ2-1|TRBD2|TRBV7-8
TGTGCCAGCAGCCCCGGGGGGGACAATGAGCAGTTCTTC
CASSPGGDNEQFF
>-|TRBJ1-4|-|TRBV5-1
TGCGCCAGCAGCTTTCTCGGGCCTAAGGATGAAAAACTGTTTTTT
CASSFLGPKDEKLFF
>-|TRBJ2-5|TRBD2|TRBV28
TGTGCCAGCAGTTTCCCAGCGGGAGCAGAGACCCAGTACTTC
CASSFPAGAETQYF
>-|TRBJ1-1|-|TRBV4-2
TGTGCCAGCAGCTCCTCCGGGGGGTCCTTTGAAGCTTTCTTT
CASSSSGGSFEAFF
>-|TRBJ2-2|-|TRBV6-6
TGTGCCAGCAGTTACCAGCGGACCACCGGGGAGCTGTTTTTT
CASSYQRTTGELFF
>-|TRBJ2-5|TRBD1|TRBV13
TGTGCCAGCAGCAACGGAGGACAGGGGACAAAAGAGACCCAGTACTTC
CASSNGGQGTKETQYF
>-|TRBJ2-7|-|TRBV2
TGTGCCAGCACCCACAAGGGGGTACGACTAGAACTCGAGCAGTACTTC
CASTHKGVRLELEQYF
>-|TRBJ1-5|TRBD1|TRBV6-1
TGTGCCAGCAGGAAAGTTCAGGGGGGAAATCAGCCCCAGCATTTT
CASRKVQGGNQPQHF
>-|TRBJ1-2|-|TRBV2
TGTGCCAGCAGTGTTGGAGGTCCCCTTAACTATGGCTACACCTTC
CASSVGGPLNYGYTF
>-|TRBJ2-5|-|TRBV27
TGTGCCAGCAGTTCTGGGGGGGGCTACGAGAGGGAGACCCAGTACTTC
CASSSGGGYERETQYF
>-|TRBJ2-2|-|TRBV7-3
TGTGCCAGCAGTATCGGCGCTGGCATCGGGGAGCTGTTTTTT
CASSIGAGIGELFF
>once|TRBJ2-3|TRBD2|TRBV5-1
TGCGCCAGCAGCCGAGGTCTGGCGGGAGGGCGTGGCACAGATACGCAGTATTTT
CASSRGLAGGRGTDTQYF
>-|TRBJ1-4|TRBD1|TRBV5-6
TGTGCCAGCAGCTTGGGACAGGGTCAAGAAAAACTGTTTTTT
CASSLGQGQEKLFF
>-|TRBJ2-7|-|TRBV6-5
TGTGCCAGCAGTTACTCGGGGGGCCAAAGGATCTACGAGCAGTACTTC
CASSYSGGQRIYEQYF
>once|TRBJ2-1|TRBD1|TRBV14
TGTGCCAGCAGCGGGACAGGCGACCAGTTGAATGAGCAGTTCTTC
CASSGTGDQLNEQFF
>-|TRBJ2-1|-|TRBV27
TGTGCCAGCAGGAGCGGTGGTGAGCAGTTCTTC
CASRSGGEQFF
>-|TRBJ2-1|-|TRBV9
TGTGCCAGCAGCGTAGAAGCGGATCCCTACAATGAGCAGTTCTTC
CASSVEADPYNEQFF
>once|TRBJ2-3|-|TRBV7-9
TGTGCCAGCAGTTCAGTAGCGGCTAGCACAGATACGCAGTATTTT
CASSSVAASTDTQYF
>once|TRBJ2-5|TRBD1|TRBV29-1
TGCAGCGCCCCGGGACAGCAAGAGACCCAGTACTTC
CSAPGQQETQYF
>-|TRBJ1-5|-|TRBV5-1
TGCGCCAGCAGCTTGGATTCCGGGGGTGCTCAGCCCCAGCATTTT
CASSLDSGGAQPQHF
>once|TRBJ1-5|-|TRBV28
TGTGCCAGCAGAGACCCCCTGGGGGGCAATCAGCCCCAGCATTTT
CASRDPLGGNQPQHF
>-|TRBJ1-1|-|TRBV9
TGTGCCAGCGGGGGGACTGAAGCTTTCTTT
CASGGTEAFF
>-|TRBJ1-1|-|TRBV27
TGTGCCAGCAGTGGGAGTATGAACACTGAAGCTTTCTTT
CASSGSMNTEAFF
>once|TRBJ2-7|TRBD2|TRBV6-5
TGTGCCAGCAGTTACTCAAACCCGGGACTACCAGCGGAGCAGTACTTC
CASSYSNPGLPAEQYF
>once|TRBJ2-7|TRBD2|TRBV27
TGTGCCAGCAGTTTGTCGAGCGGGAGTGGCCAAGAGGAGCAGTACTTC
CASSLSSGSGQEEQYF
>-|TRBJ2-1|TRBD2|TRBV13
TGTGCCAGCAGCTCGCGATTAGCGGGAGCCTCATACAATGAGCAGTTCTTC
CASSSRLAGASYNEQFF
>-|TRBJ2-1|TRBD2|TRBV27
TGTGCCAGCAGTTTAGGGACTAGCGCCTACAATGAGCAGTTCTTC
CASSLGTSAYNEQFF
>-|TRBJ2-3|-|TRBV7-9
TGTGCCAGCAGCTTCGGTTTGCCCACAGATACGCAGTATTTT
CASSFGLPTDTQYF